These T cell receptor beta chains were read from a single sample in a study of T cell changes during pregnancy in multiple sclerosis. The protocol was immunoSEQ multiplex PCR, while the TCRdb copy is restricted to in-frame clones and leaves out a portion. Here the sample spans about 74,000 clones, 75% to 90% being singletons. The starting material was peripheral blood, obtained before pregnancy. These receptors were obtained from a female donor with multiple sclerosis, enrolled in a pregnancy study. CDR3s include the opening cysteine and the closing phenylalanine or tryptophan. The D gene is left open where the match is weak. The size field is filled for only some rows; it gives once, few, many or a size class.

v_gene	abundance	d_gene	j_gene	CDR3aa	CDR3nt
TRBV5-4	-	-	TRBJ2-1	CASSLAGDQYNEQFF	TGTGCCAGCAGCTTGGCGGGAGACCAGTACAATGAGCAGTTCTTC
TRBV5-1	-	TRBD1	TRBJ2-6	CASSPLNRGSGANVLTF	TGCGCCAGCAGCCCCCTAAACAGGGGATCTGGGGCCAACGTCCTGACTTTC
TRBV19	once	TRBD2	TRBJ2-7	CASSIATASTSGSNEQYF	TGTGCCAGTAGTATAGCTACGGCGTCGACTAGCGGGAGTAACGAGCAGTACTTC
TRBV5-5	-	TRBD1	TRBJ2-5	CASSYGQGQETQYF	TGTGCCAGCAGCTATGGACAGGGCCAAGAGACCCAGTACTTC
TRBV6-1	-	TRBD1	TRBJ1-5	CASSEDRGDYSNQPQHF	TGTGCCAGCAGTGAGGACAGGGGAGATTATAGCAATCAGCCCCAGCATTTT
TRBV5-1	-	TRBD2	TRBJ2-3	CASSPGLAGGLDTQYF	TGCGCCAGCAGCCCGGGACTAGCGGGAGGTTTAGATACGCAGTATTTT
TRBV19	-	-	TRBJ1-2	CASRVEGAHYGYTF	TGTGCCAGTAGAGTAGAGGGAGCCCACTATGGCTACACCTTC
TRBV27	-	-	TRBJ1-4	CASRSGTTTNEKLFF	TGTGCCAGCAGATCGGGGACAACAACTAATGAAAAACTGTTTTTT
TRBV5-5	-	-	TRBJ2-1	CASSLTGNPYNEQFF	TGTGCCAGCAGCCTAACAGGGAACCCCTACAATGAGCAGTTCTTC
TRBV7-6	-	-	TRBJ2-1	CASSWGDFSYNEQFF	TGTGCCAGCAGCTGGGGAGATTTCTCCTACAATGAGCAGTTCTTC
TRBV2	-	TRBD1	TRBJ1-4	CASSAGQINEKLFF	TGTGCCAGCAGTGCGGGACAGATTAATGAAAAACTGTTTTTT
TRBV7-6	once	-	TRBJ2-1	CASSLAGESYNEQFF	TGTGCCAGCAGCTTAGCGGGAGAATCCTACAATGAGCAGTTCTTC
TRBV27	-	-	TRBJ2-2	CASSLPASRGLSNTGELFF	TGTGCCAGCAGTTTACCCGCCTCTCGCGGGCTCTCGAACACCGGGGAGCTGTTTTTT
TRBV19	-	-	TRBJ1-5	CASTLSNSNQPQHF	TGTGCCAGTACCCTAAGTAATAGCAATCAGCCCCAGCATTTT
TRBV5-6	-	TRBD1	TRBJ2-1	CASSPSGQTLLNEQFF	TGTGCCAGCAGCCCATCGGGACAGACCCTTCTCAATGAGCAGTTCTTC
TRBV5-1	-	-	TRBJ2-1	CASSLAGWAYNEQFF	TGCGCCAGCAGCTTGGCGGGGTGGGCCTACAATGAGCAGTTCTTC
TRBV5-1	-	-	TRBJ1-2	CASGADYGYTF	TGCGCCAGCGGGGCAGACTATGGCTACACCTTC
TRBV6-1	-	-	TRBJ1-3	CASRRELVTGNTIYF	TGTGCCAGCAGGAGGGAACTGGTGACAGGAAACACCATATATTTT
TRBV5-1	-	-	TRBJ2-5	CASSLQQETQYF	TGCGCCAGCAGCTTACAACAAGAGACCCAGTACTTC
TRBV7-9	-	-	TRBJ2-7	CASSFRTYDEQYF	TGTGCCAGCAGCTTCCGCACCTACGACGAGCAGTACTTC
TRBV7-2	-	-	TRBJ2-3	CASSLSGDTDTQYF	TGTGCCAGCAGCTTATCGGGGGACACAGATACGCAGTATTTT
TRBV7-3	few	-	TRBJ2-1	CASSQPRGAYNEQFF	TGTGCCAGCAGCCAACCGCGGGGAGCCTACAATGAGCAGTTCTTC
TRBV6-1	-	TRBD2	TRBJ2-7	CASSEWEGIYEQYF	TGTGCCAGCAGTGAATGGGAGGGAATCTACGAGCAGTACTTC
TRBV5-1	-	TRBD1	TRBJ2-7	CASRRTGGWEQYF	TGCGCCAGCAGACGGACAGGGGGCTGGGAGCAGTACTTC
TRBV5-1	-	-	TRBJ1-2	CASSSGGTNYGYTF	TGCGCCAGCAGCTCGGGCGGGACGAACTATGGCTACACCTTC
TRBV9	-	-	TRBJ2-7	CASGRGGASYEQYF	TGTGCCAGCGGTCGAGGAGGAGCCTCCTACGAGCAGTACTTC
TRBV6-5	-	-	TRBJ2-3	CASSIQGADTQYF	TGTGCCAGCAGTATCCAGGGTGCAGATACGCAGTATTTT
TRBV15	-	-	TRBJ2-3	CATSRVGGLSTDTQYF	TGTGCCACCAGCAGAGTGGGGGGTCTAAGCACAGATACGCAGTATTTT
TRBV30	-	TRBD1	TRBJ1-2	CAWGTGFGYTF	TGTGCCTGGGGGACAGGGTTTGGCTACACCTTC
TRBV19	-	-	TRBJ1-5	CASSMAVWFYSNQPQHF	TGTGCCAGTAGTATGGCGGTGTGGTTTTATAGCAATCAGCCCCAGCATTTT
TRBV30	-	-	TRBJ1-1	CAWSEQADTEAFF	TGTGCCTGGAGTGAACAGGCGGACACTGAAGCTTTCTTT
TRBV9	-	-	TRBJ1-2	CASSVVPANYGYTF	TGTGCCAGCAGCGTAGTCCCAGCTAACTATGGCTACACCTTC
TRBV5-8	-	-	TRBJ1-1	CASSWGGTVNTEAFF	TGTGCCAGCAGCTGGGGCGGGACTGTGAACACTGAAGCTTTCTTT
TRBV6-1	-	-	TRBJ2-7	CASSESQAVVYEQYF	TGTGCCAGCAGTGAATCCCAGGCAGTCGTCTACGAGCAGTACTTC
TRBV7-9	-	-	TRBJ1-1	CASSLTTGTEAFF	TGTGCCAGCAGCCTCACAACGGGCACTGAAGCTTTCTTT
TRBV10-3	-	-	TRBJ1-1	CAISRDQVLNTEAFF	TGTGCCATCAGCCGGGATCAAGTCCTGAACACTGAAGCTTTCTTT
TRBV30	-	-	TRBJ2-7	CAWSLRTTYEQYF	TGTGCCTGGAGCCTCAGGACTACTTACGAGCAGTACTTC
TRBV30	-	-	TRBJ1-5	CAWSVRGGDQPQHF	TGTGCCTGGAGTGTAAGGGGCGGGGATCAGCCCCAGCATTTT
TRBV19	-	TRBD1	TRBJ1-3	CASSTQQGQSTGNTIYF	TGTGCCAGTAGTACACAACAGGGGCAGTCTACTGGAAACACCATATATTTT
TRBV6-5	-	-	TRBJ1-2	CASSYGRGGDYGYTF	TGTGCCAGCAGTTATGGGAGAGGAGGGGACTATGGCTACACCTTC
TRBV30	-	TRBD1	TRBJ1-2	CAWSTGTGFFAYGYTF	TGTGCCTGGAGTACAGGGACAGGGTTTTTCGCCTATGGCTACACCTTC
TRBV18	-	-	TRBJ1-1	CASSLTVGTEAFF	TGTGCCAGCTCACTAACAGTAGGCACTGAAGCTTTCTTT
TRBV18	-	-	TRBJ1-1	CASSPLEDTEAFF	TGTGCCAGCTCACCACTGGAGGACACTGAAGCTTTCTTT
TRBV10-1	-	TRBD2	TRBJ2-1	CAGKGQEGLAGVYNEQFF	TGCGCCGGAAAGGGACAGGAAGGACTAGCGGGGGTTTACAATGAGCAGTTCTTC
TRBV29-1	few	-	TRBJ1-1	CSTQPGLRDTEAFF	TGCAGCACCCAGCCGGGATTGAGGGACACTGAAGCTTTCTTT
TRBV27	-	-	TRBJ1-5	CASSFRGFYQPQHF	TGTGCCAGCAGTTTCCGGGGTTTCTATCAGCCCCAGCATTTT
TRBV11-3	-	TRBD1	TRBJ1-1	CASSYTQDREAFF	TGTGCCAGCAGCTATACCCAGGACAGGGAAGCTTTCTTT
TRBV11-2	few	-	TRBJ1-3	CASSQDTYSGNTIYF	TGTGCCAGCAGCCAAGACACCTACTCTGGAAACACCATATATTTT
TRBV6-1	-	-	TRBJ2-2	CASTSIGYTGELFF	TGTGCCAGCACCTCGATCGGGTACACCGGGGAGCTGTTTTTT
TRBV15	once	-	TRBJ1-5	CATSMALDQPQHF	TGTGCCACCAGCATGGCTCTGGATCAGCCCCAGCATTTT
TRBV20-1	-	-	TRBJ2-5	CSANNLETQYF	TGCAGTGCTAATAATTTGGAGACCCAGTACTTC
TRBV7-6	-	-	TRBJ2-5	CASSLDPGQETQYF	TGTGCCAGCAGCTTAGACCCAGGTCAAGAGACCCAGTACTTC
TRBV19	-	-	TRBJ1-5	CASSIPPDSYSNQPQHF	TGTGCCAGTAGTATCCCCCCCGACAGTTATAGCAATCAGCCCCAGCATTTT
TRBV27	-	TRBD1	TRBJ1-1	CASSWGQGPSHLNTEAFF	TGTGCCAGCAGTTGGGGACAGGGGCCATCCCATTTGAACACTGAAGCTTTCTTT
TRBV15	-	TRBD1	TRBJ2-7	CATSFESWDRGSSYEQYF	TGTGCCACCAGCTTCGAATCTTGGGACAGGGGGAGCTCCTACGAGCAGTACTTC